The rows below give T cell receptor beta chains drawn from one sample of a study of OX40 agonist ivuxolimab in advanced cancers. The data were produced by immunoSEQ multiplex PCR, yet TCRdb's version contains in-frame clones alone and is incomplete. The sample carries some 100,000 clones, under 90% recorded once. This specimen consisted of CD4+ or CD8+ T cells sorted from blood, obtained in a trial of the OX40 agonist ivuxolimab. Source of these receptors: an adult with an advanced solid tumor such as melanoma, head and neck, liver or kidney cancer. Both conserved end residues are trimmed from each CDR3. A D gene is named only where the DNA matches it firmly. Clone size, where shown, is once, few, many, or a class for clones that have expanded.

D gene	V gene	J gene	clone size	CDR3 protein
TRBD1	TRBV10-3	TRBJ2-7	NA	AIQGAGEQY
TRBD2	TRBV10-3	TRBJ2-1	NA	AISEGLAGGEEQF
TRBD1	TRBV19	TRBJ2-7	NA	ASGRTGGIYEQY
TRBD1	TRBV7-2	TRBJ1-4	once	ASSLGWGQRKTV
TRBD1	TRBV6-1	TRBJ1-1	NA	ASRRGGQGAWRAF
NA	TRBV28	TRBJ2-7	NA	ASSLEGEQY
TRBD1	TRBV5-4	TRBJ1-2	NA	ASGRDSGTGASNYGYT
NA	TRBV28	TRBJ2-3	NA	ASGGVLPDTQY
NA	TRBV6-6	TRBJ1-1	NA	ASSYSGTRGEAF
NA	TRBV6-1	TRBJ1-1	few	ASRNTRRGTEAF
TRBD1	TRBV25-1	TRBJ1-2	once	ASSGGQGVWNGYT
NA	TRBV7-2	TRBJ2-3	NA	ASSYGGTTTDTQY
NA	TRBV29-1	TRBJ2-3	NA	SVEVAPTDTQY
TRBD2	TRBV15	TRBJ2-5	NA	ATSSVTSGETQY
NA	TRBV27	TRBJ2-1	NA	ASSHRDHSHYNEQF
NA	TRBV14	TRBJ1-2	NA	ASSPLDNNYGYT
TRBD2	TRBV19	TRBJ2-5	NA	ASSTWTSGGPQETQY
NA	TRBV18	TRBJ2-1	NA	ASSPPGKRVEGNEQF
NA	TRBV9	TRBJ1-2	NA	ASSSGQFQDGYT
NA	TRBV19	TRBJ1-1	NA	ASSMAVSMNTEAF
NA	TRBV12-2	TRBJ2-4	NA	ASRLGWY
NA	TRBV19	TRBJ1-5	few	ASSLQGNQPQH
TRBD1	TRBV19	TRBJ1-4	NA	ASSIQPYRGSNEKLF
TRBD1	TRBV27	TRBJ1-1	NA	ASRSNPDRANTEAF
NA	TRBV30	TRBJ1-1	few	AWVRGRNTEAF
TRBD2	TRBV9	TRBJ2-7	NA	ASSVGLAGTSSYEQY
NA	TRBV29-1	TRBJ2-5	few	SVPNAGQETQY
NA	TRBV2	TRBJ1-2	NA	ASSFTGAPGYT
TRBD2	TRBV19	TRBJ2-3	NA	ASSTGLAATDTQY
NA	TRBV12-5	TRBJ1-2	few	ASGLVSGRVDEHYGYT
NA	TRBV6-1	TRBJ1-4	NA	ASSDGLHSTNEKLF
TRBD1	TRBV2	TRBJ1-1	NA	ASSERDRHTEAF
NA	TRBV2	TRBJ1-6	NA	ASSESRGIGSPLH
TRBD1	TRBV27	TRBJ2-1	NA	ASSYSTGEAYNEQF
TRBD2	TRBV4-1	TRBJ2-1	NA	ASSPGTSGARGEQF
NA	TRBV9	TRBJ1-3	NA	ASSDPAGLTNTIY
TRBD1	TRBV10-3	TRBJ1-1	NA	AISIDRDRDTEAF
TRBD1	TRBV18	TRBJ1-2	NA	ASSLTPPGQGSPYGYT
NA	TRBV14	TRBJ2-4	NA	ASSQRDGKNIQY
TRBD2	TRBV2	TRBJ2-1	NA	ASSELAGYNEQF
NA	TRBV5-1	TRBJ1-1	NA	ASSLSQGEAF
TRBD2	TRBV6-1	TRBJ2-7	many	ASSENTSGGYEQY
TRBD1	TRBV5-1	TRBJ1-4	once	ASSTGQGPNEKLF
NA	TRBV19	TRBJ1-3	NA	ASTPRGVSGNTIY
NA	TRBV5-4	TRBJ2-7	NA	ASSLKPGAYEQY
NA	TRBV5-1	TRBJ2-3	few	ASSLDGATDTQY
NA	TRBV7-2	TRBJ2-6	once	ASSPGANVLT
NA	TRBV6-6	TRBJ2-7	NA	ASSYIAVPYEQY